One T cell receptor (beta chain) is described in this entry. J gave up 4 bases and V 7 bases, and 5 bases lay outside the gene matches. The CDR3 runs to 13 residues. The assay was immunoSEQ multiplex PCR, and TCRdb's table has in-frame clones only and misses some. The sample has around 180,000 clones; around 88% are singletons. This sample is part of a study of control samples from healthy donors and cancer patients. The V and J genes are TRBV12-3 or TRBV12-4 and TRBJ2-3, with 7 bases fitting TRBD1. The TCR originated in a woman in her 30s in good health. Sequenced sample: blood. CDR3 sequence (DNA): TGTGCCAGCAATACAGGGGTGGCAGATACGCAGTATTTT. Translating gives CASNTGVADTQYF.